What follows are 2 T cell receptor beta chains derived from one specimen sequenced in a study of T cell repertoires in cytomegalovirus infection. TCRdb ran MiXCR on the reads and lists one entry per CDR3 protein. The sample lists some 600,000 distinct CDR3 sequences, more than 20% occurring once. Source material: CD8+ T cells from PBMCs. Source of these receptors: a human donor in good health (CMV status not recorded). Some clones in this sample may be carry-over from other donors' samples.

V is TRBV4-1 and J is TRBJ1-2; no clear D. With 1 base removed from V and 7 bases from J, the gap between germline ends came to 16 bases. The CDR3 loop spans 15 amino acids. The germline V gene encodes CDR1 MGHRA and CDR2 YSYEKL. CDR3 amino acids: CASSQGPLDQRGYTF. CDR3 nucleotides: TGCGCCAGCAGCCAAGGGCCTCTAGACCAGCGTGGCTACACCTTC.

This sequence joins TRBV20-1 and TRBJ2-3; TRBD2 matches at 7 bases. Per the germline V gene, CDR1 is DFQATT and CDR2 is SNEGSKA (reference sequence). CDR3 size: 16 residues. CDR3 amino acids: CRPTGDYRASTDTQYF. The CDR3, as DNA: TGCAGGCCCACCGGGGACTATCGTGCTAGCACAGATACGCAGTATTTT.